This TCR beta chain was sequenced for a study of shared clonotypes between healthy human individuals. Measured with immunoSEQ multiplex PCR; TCRdb has only the in-frame clones, and not every one. The data hold hundreds of thousands of clones, with roughly 95% observed a single time. V lost 6 bases and J 4 bases, leaving 10 bases between the germline ends. The CDR3 runs 11 residues. Germline V gene data show CDR1 as DFQATT and CDR2 as SNEGSKA (reference sequence). A CD45RA+ naive subset and a CD45RA-negative memory subset were split from CD4+ cells. Sequencing used naive CD4+ T cells sorted from blood. Documented subset: CD45RA+ positively selected. The TCR sequence derives from a woman aged 25-40 years in good health. The V and J genes are TRBV20-1 and TRBJ2-7; D unclear. The CDR3 sequence: CSAIKLYEQYF. The DNA of the CDR3 is TGCAGTGCAATAAAGTTGTACGAGCAGTACTTC.